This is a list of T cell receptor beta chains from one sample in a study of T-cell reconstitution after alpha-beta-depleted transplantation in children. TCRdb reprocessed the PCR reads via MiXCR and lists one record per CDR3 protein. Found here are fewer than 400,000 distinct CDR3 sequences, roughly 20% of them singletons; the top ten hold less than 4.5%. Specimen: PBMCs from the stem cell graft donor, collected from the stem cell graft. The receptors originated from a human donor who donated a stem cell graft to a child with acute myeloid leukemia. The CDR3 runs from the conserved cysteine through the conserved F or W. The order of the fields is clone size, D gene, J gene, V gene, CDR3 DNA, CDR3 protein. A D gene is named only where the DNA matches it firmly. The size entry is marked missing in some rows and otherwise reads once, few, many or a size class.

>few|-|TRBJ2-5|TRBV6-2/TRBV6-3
TGTGCCAGCAGTTACTCGAATGGACGGTACCAAGAGACCCAGTACTTC
CASSYSNGRYQETQYF
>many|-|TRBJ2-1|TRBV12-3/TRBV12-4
TGTGCCAGCAGAACTAGATTTGGACTGAACAATGAGCAGTTCTTC
CASRTRFGLNNEQFF
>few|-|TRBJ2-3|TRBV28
TGTGCCAGCTCAGTTAGTTCCGCAGATACGCAGTATTTT
CASSVSSADTQYF
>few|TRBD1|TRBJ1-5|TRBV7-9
TGTGCCAGCAGCCAGGGGGGAGATCAGCCCCAGCATTTT
CASSQGGDQPQHF
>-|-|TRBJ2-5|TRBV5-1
TGCGCCAGCAGCTCCTTGGGGAGAGGGCAAGAGACCCAGTACTTC
CASSSLGRGQETQYF
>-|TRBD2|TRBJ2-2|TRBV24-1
TGTGCCACCAGTGAGCGTACTAGCGGGAAGGTCGCCGGGGAGCTGTTTTTT
CATSERTSGKVAGELFF
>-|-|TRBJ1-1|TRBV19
TGTGCCAGTAGTAAGAACACTGAAGCTTTCTTT
CASSKNTEAFF
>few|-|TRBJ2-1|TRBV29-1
TGCAGCGCCCCAGAAACCGAGCAGTTCTTC
CSAPETEQFF
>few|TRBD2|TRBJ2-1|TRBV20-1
TGCAGTGCTCACCCGGGACTAGCGGATTACAATGAGCAGTTCTTC
CSAHPGLADYNEQFF
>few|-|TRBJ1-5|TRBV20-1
TGCAGTGCTGCCCGCGGGGGGAAGCCCCAGCATTTT
CSAARGGKPQHF
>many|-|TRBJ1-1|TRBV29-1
TGCAGTTACAGAACAGGGTTAGGAACTGAAGCTTTCTTT
CSYRTGLGTEAFF
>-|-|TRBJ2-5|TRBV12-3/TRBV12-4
TGTGCCAGCAGTCGAGGGCACCAAGAGACCCAGTACTTC
CASSRGHQETQYF
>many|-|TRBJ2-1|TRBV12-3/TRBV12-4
TGTGCCAGCAGTTTAGTCCCCTTACAGACGTACAATGAGCAGTTCTTC
CASSLVPLQTYNEQFF
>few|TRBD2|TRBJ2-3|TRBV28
TGTGCCAGCAGTTTAGAGACTAGCGGGGGCACAGATACGCAGTATTTT
CASSLETSGGTDTQYF
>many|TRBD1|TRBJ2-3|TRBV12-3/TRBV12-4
TGTGCCAGCAGTTTGACAGGGGGCGCCGCAGATACGCAGTATTTT
CASSLTGGAADTQYF
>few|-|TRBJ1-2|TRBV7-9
TGTGCCAGCAGCTTAGGCTATGCTGGCTACACCTTC
CASSLGYAGYTF
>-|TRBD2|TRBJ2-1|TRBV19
TGTGCCAGTAGTATCGGACTAGCGGGAGACAATGAGCAGTTCTTC
CASSIGLAGDNEQFF
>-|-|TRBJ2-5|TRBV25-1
TGTGCCAGCAGTGAGAGGATTAAGTTGGAGTTCCAAGAGACCCAGTACTTC
CASSERIKLEFQETQYF
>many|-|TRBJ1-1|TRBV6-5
TGTGCCAGCAGTTATCGGGCTCGAGATGAAGCTTTCTTT
CASSYRARDEAFF
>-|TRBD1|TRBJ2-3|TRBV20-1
TGCAGTGCTAACAGGGGGCCCACAGATACGCAGTATTTT
CSANRGPTDTQYF
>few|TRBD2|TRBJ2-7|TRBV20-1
TGCAGTGGGGTAACTAGCGTCTACGAGCAGTACTTC
CSGVTSVYEQYF
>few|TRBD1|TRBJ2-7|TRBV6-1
TGTGCCAGCAGAACCGGGACAGGGTTATACGAGCAGTACTTC
CASRTGTGLYEQYF
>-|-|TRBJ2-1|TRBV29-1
TGCAGCGTTGAAGGGGACGAAACCATATACAATGAGCAGTTCTTC
CSVEGDETIYNEQFF
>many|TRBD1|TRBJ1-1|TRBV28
TGTGCCAGCAGTTCGGGACAGGGGGTCTTCTTT
CASSSGQGVFF
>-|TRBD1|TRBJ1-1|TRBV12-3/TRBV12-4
TGTGCCAGCAGTTCCCCCACAGGGGTGGACACTGAAGCTTTCTTT
CASSSPTGVDTEAFF
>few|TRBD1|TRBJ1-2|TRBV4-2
TGTGCCAGCAGCCAAGGACAGGGCTGGGGCTCGGACTATGGCTACACCTTC
CASSQGQGWGSDYGYTF
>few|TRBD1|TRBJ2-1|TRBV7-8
TGTGCCAGCAGCTCCAGGACAGGGTGGAATGAGCAGTTCTTC
CASSSRTGWNEQFF
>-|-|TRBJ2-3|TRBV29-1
TGCAGCGGCGGGGGCGCAGACACAGATACGCAGTATTTT
CSGGGADTDTQYF
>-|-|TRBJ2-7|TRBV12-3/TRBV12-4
TGTGCCAGCAGTCCCCGAACGAGAGAGCAGTACTTC
CASSPRTREQYF
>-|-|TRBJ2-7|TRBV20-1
TGCAGTGCCATTAAAACAGGGACCCCTCCTTTCTACGAGCAGTACTTC
CSAIKTGTPPFYEQYF
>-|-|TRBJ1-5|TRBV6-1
TGTGCCAGCAGTGAACGGCAGGGTACAAATCAGCCCCAGCATTTT
CASSERQGTNQPQHF
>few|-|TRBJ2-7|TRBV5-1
TGCGCCAGCAGCCCCACCGAGACAGGATTTACCATCTACGAGCAGTACTTC
CASSPTETGFTIYEQYF
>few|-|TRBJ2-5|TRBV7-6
TGTGCCAGCAGCTTGCAGGGATTCGTCCAAGAGACCCAGTACTTC
CASSLQGFVQETQYF
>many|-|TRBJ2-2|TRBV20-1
TGCAGTGCCTCGGGGTGGGCAGAGACGAACACCGGGGAGCTGTTTTTT
CSASGWAETNTGELFF
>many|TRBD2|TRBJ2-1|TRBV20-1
TGCAGTGCTGCCGGGACTAGCGGGAGCGAAGAGCAGTTCTTC
CSAAGTSGSEEQFF
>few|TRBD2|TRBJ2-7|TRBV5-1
TGCGCCAGCAGCTCGGTAGCGGGGTCCTACGAGCAGTACTTC
CASSSVAGSYEQYF
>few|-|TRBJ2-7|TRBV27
TGTGCCAGCAGTCCCTCGGCAGGCCGCTCCTACGAGCAGTACTTC
CASSPSAGRSYEQYF
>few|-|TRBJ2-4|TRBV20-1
TGCAGTGCCTCCCGCCCAGGAGCGGCTAAAAACATTCAGTACTTC
CSASRPGAAKNIQYF
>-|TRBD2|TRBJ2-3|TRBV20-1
TGCAGTGCTACTAGCGGGAGGGGCACAGATACGCAGTATTTT
CSATSGRGTDTQYF
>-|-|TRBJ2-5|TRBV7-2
TGTGCCAGCAGCTTTGGCGCGGGGTACCAAGAGACCCAGTACTTC
CASSFGAGYQETQYF
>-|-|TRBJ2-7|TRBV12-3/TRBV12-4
TGTGCCAGCACCCTTCGGCAGGGGCTCCTCCACGAGCAGTACTTC
CASTLRQGLLHEQYF
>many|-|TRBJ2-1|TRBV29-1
TGCAGCGTTGGGTTGGGGGGATCCTACAATGAGCAGTTCTTC
CSVGLGGSYNEQFF
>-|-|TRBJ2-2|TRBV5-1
TGCGCCAGCAGCTTGGGCCCCGTTATCACCGGGGAGCTGTTTTTT
CASSLGPVITGELFF
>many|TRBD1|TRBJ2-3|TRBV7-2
TGTGCCAGCAGCGGACAGGGCGATGCTAGCACAGATACGCAGTATTTT
CASSGQGDASTDTQYF